The entry below gives a single TCR beta chain sequence along with its context. These data belong to a study of patients and donors after allogeneic stem cell transplantation. V gave up 0 bases and J gave up 0 bases, with 6 bases separating them. The CDR3 loop spans 15 amino acids. Germline V gene sequence: CDR1 KGHSH, CDR2 LQKENI. Via MiXCR, TCRdb re-called the RT-PCR reads, giving one row per CDR3 protein. The data show about 7,100 distinct CDR3 sequences, with 10% to 15% seen just once and about half held by the top ten. The clonotype was recovered from a human donor who was either an allogeneic HSCT recipient or a stem cell or donor lymphocyte infusion donor (not recorded which). It is not recorded whose cells these are; they may come from a transplant donor. The specimen sequenced was blood, either unsorted or a sorted T cell fraction (not recorded which). The chain is built from TRBV18 and TRBJ1-3; the D gene is possibly TRBD1 (6 bases). DNA of the CDR3: TGTGCCAGCTCACCACCAGGGGGCTCTGGAAACACCATATATTTT. It specifies CASSPPGGSGNTIYF.